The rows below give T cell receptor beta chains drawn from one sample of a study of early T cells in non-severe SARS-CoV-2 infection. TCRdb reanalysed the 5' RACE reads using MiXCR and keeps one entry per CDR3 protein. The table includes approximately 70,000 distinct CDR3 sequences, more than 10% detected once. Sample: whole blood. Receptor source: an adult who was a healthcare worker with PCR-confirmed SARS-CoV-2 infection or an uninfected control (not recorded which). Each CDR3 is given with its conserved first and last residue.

cdr3_aa: CASGLFAGQTSYEQYF; j_call: TRBJ2-7; v_call: TRBV12-5
cdr3_aa: CASSQTGGWVEAFF; j_call: TRBJ1-1; v_call: TRBV3-1
cdr3_aa: CASSPSGQGNEKLFF; j_call: TRBJ1-4; v_call: TRBV18
cdr3_aa: CASMEGSGNTIYF; j_call: TRBJ1-3; v_call: TRBV5-1
cdr3_aa: CASSYRVASRNTEAFF; j_call: TRBJ1-1; v_call: TRBV6-5
cdr3_aa: CAWSVAFGNQPQHF; j_call: TRBJ1-5; v_call: TRBV30
cdr3_aa: CASSEDRGNEQFF; j_call: TRBJ2-1; v_call: TRBV2
cdr3_aa: CASSYREGYNSPLHF; j_call: TRBJ1-6; v_call: TRBV6-5
cdr3_aa: CSVEENSSLTF; j_call: TRBJ1-2; v_call: TRBV29-1
cdr3_aa: CASSQVKQGDSPLHF; j_call: TRBJ1-6; v_call: TRBV4-1
cdr3_aa: CASSQDQTSGRGEQYF; j_call: TRBJ2-7; v_call: TRBV4-1
cdr3_aa: CASRRGSTDTQYF; j_call: TRBJ2-3; v_call: TRBV6-1
cdr3_aa: CAISDRGLADTQYF; j_call: TRBJ2-3; v_call: TRBV10-3
cdr3_aa: CASSMAGSYGYTF; j_call: TRBJ1-2; v_call: TRBV7-8
cdr3_aa: CASSRRLAANEQFF; j_call: TRBJ2-1; v_call: TRBV9
cdr3_aa: CASSLSRGKDEQYF; j_call: TRBJ2-7; v_call: TRBV27
cdr3_aa: CASSIAVNQPQHF; j_call: TRBJ1-5; v_call: TRBV19
cdr3_aa: CASSDDRLQPQHF; j_call: TRBJ1-5; v_call: TRBV2
cdr3_aa: CASSETSGNPDTQYF; j_call: TRBJ2-3; v_call: TRBV2
cdr3_aa: CAWNNGLGSPLHF; j_call: TRBJ1-6; v_call: TRBV30